The 32 T cell receptor beta chains presented below share a single source sample, sequenced in a study of blood T cell repertoires in COVID-19. Only in-frame clones appear in the TCRdb table, and some are missing; sequencing was by immunoSEQ multiplex PCR. The sample lists roughly 150,000 clones, about 92% occurring once. Sequenced: peripheral blood. Every receptor here comes from a woman aged 55-69 years with COVID-19, enrolled during active disease.

The chain employs TRBV18 and TRBJ2-3; 11 positions agree with TRBD2. Germline assignment: CDR1 KGHSH and CDR2 LQKENI. The trim removed 6 bases at V and 1 base at J, leaving 24 bases unmatched. The CDR3 is made up of 22 amino acids. The CDR3 is CASSPSSGTSGNSRYRTDTQYF. CDR3 DNA: TGTGCCAGCTCGCCATCATCCGGGACTAGCGGTAATTCCCGTTATCGCACAGATACGCAGTATTTT. The full variable domain, in which reference TRBV18 and TRBJ2-3 provide the parts outside the CDR3, is NAGVMQNPRHLVRRRGQEARLRCSPMKGHSHVYWYRQLPEEGLKFMVYLQKENIIDESGMPKERFSAEFPKEGPSILRIQQVVRGDSAAYFCASSPSSGTSGNSRYRTDTQYFGPGTRLTVL.

This clone was counted a single time. This chain joins TRBV5-5 and TRBJ2-3; D not certain. CDR1 and CDR2 (germline): SGHKS, YYEKEE (reference sequence). Between the trimmed V and J ends, which lost 3 bases and 1 base, there was a span of 6 bases. This CDR3 is built from 13 residues. This CDR3 is CASSWAGTDTQYF. CDR3 DNA sequence: TGTGCCAGCAGCTGGGCAGGCACAGATACGCAGTATTTT.

The chain couples TRBV9 to TRBJ1-1; D remains unclear. CDR3 length: 16 amino acids. Germline CDR1 SGDLS, CDR2 YYNGEE. The V gene lost 0 bases and the J gene lost 2 bases, with 14 bases spanning the gap. CDR3 sequence (DNA): TGTGCCAGCAGCGTAGGTCCGGGAGGCTTAAACACTGAAGCTTTCTTT. This sequence encodes CASSVGPGGLNTEAFF.

The chain has TRBV19 and TRBJ1-6, with D uncertain. CDR1 and CDR2 (germline): LNHDA, SQIVND (reference sequence). The ends were cut back, 3 bases at V and 5 bases at J, with 8 bases in the middle. CDR3 size: 14 residues. The CDR3 DNA sequence: TGTGCCAGTAGTATGACTCTGGATAATTCACCCCTCCACTTT. Translating it yields CASSMTLDNSPLHF. Full variable domain (rest looked up from reference TRBV19 and TRBJ1-6): DGGITQSPKYLFRKEGQNVTLSCEQNLNHDAMYWYRQDPGQGLRLIYYSQIVNDFQKGDIAEGYSVSREKKESFPLTVTSAQKNPTAFYLCASSMTLDNSPLHFGNGTRLTVT.

The genes are TRBV11-2 and TRBJ1-3; D is undetermined. Germline V gene data show CDR1 as SGHAT and CDR2 as FQNNGV. The CDR3 sequence is 15 residues long. Trimming took 1 base from V and 0 from J, leaving 7 bases between them. The CDR3 nucleotides are TGTGCCAGCAGCTTAGCCCGGAGCTCTGGAAACACCATATATTTT. It encodes CASSLARSSGNTIYF.

About this clone itself: Different DNA sequences within this sample yield the same CDR3. The chain employs TRBV9 and TRBJ1-3; D possibly corresponds to TRBD1 (6 bases). Looked up from germline, CDR1 is SGDLS and CDR2 is YYNGEE. V was pared by 2 bases and J by 3 bases, with 12 bases between. CDR3 length equals 15 residues. The CDR3 DNA is TGTGCCAGCAGCGTTGAGGGGGTTGTTGGAAACACCATATATTTT. Protein product: CASSVEGVVGNTIYF. The complete variable domain, with remaining parts taken from reference TRBV9 and TRBJ1-3, reads DSGVTQTPKHLITATGQRVTLRCSPRSGDLSVYWYQQSLDQGLQFLIQYYNGEERAKGNILERFSAQQFPDLHSELNLSSLELGDSALYFCASSVEGVVGNTIYFGEGSWLTVV.

The V call is TRBV7-9, the J call TRBJ1-1, with a tentative D call TRBD1 (5 bases). Trimming took 5 bases from V and 6 from J, leaving 16 bases between them. This CDR3 is built from 14 residues. CDR1 is SEHNR and CDR2 is FQNEAQ in the germline V gene (reference sequence). CDR3 sequence (DNA): TGTGCCAGCAGCACCTCGGGGGGATTCTCTGAAGCTTTCTTT. Encoded protein: CASSTSGGFSEAFF.

The V and J genes are TRBV5-1 and TRBJ1-3; 7 bases line up with TRBD1. Germline trimming cut 8 bases from V and 7 bases from J; bases unmatched to any gene: 3. The CDR3 is 11 amino acids. The germline V gene encodes CDR1 SGHRS and CDR2 YFSETQ. CDR3 region: CASTRGNTIYF. In DNA, the CDR3 is TGCGCCAGTACCAGGGGGAACACCATATATTTT.

The chain employs TRBV28 and TRBJ1-2, with 9 positions matching TRBD1. Per germline, CDR1 MDHEN and CDR2 SYDVKM. CDR3 length equals 13 residues. Losses at the gene ends were 6 bases for V and 7 bases for J; bases not matched to a gene: 6. The CDR3 DNA follows: TGTGCCAGCAGACCGCACAGGGGGCCTGGCTACACCTTC. Translated: CASRPHRGPGYTF.

A few counts support this clone. The chain uses TRBV11-3 and TRBJ2-7; 9 nucleotides match TRBD1. Germline values: CDR1 SGHNT, CDR2 YENEEA. CDR3 length: 13 residues. After removal of 5 bases from V and 6 bases from J, the junction contained 5 bases not matched to a gene. This chain's CDR3 is CASSTQDRGEQYF. CDR3 coding DNA: TGTGCCAGCAGCACCCAGGACAGGGGCGAGCAGTACTTC.

The V call is TRBV3-1 (or the pseudogene TRBV3-2), the J call TRBJ1-6; no definite D call. Trimming cost V 0 bases and J 4 bases, with 7 bases left between them. The CDR3 consists of 15 residues. Germline V gene data show CDR1 as LGHDT and CDR2 as YNNKEL (reference sequence). For the CDR3, the DNA is TGTGCCAGCAGCCAAGAGGGCAGATATAATTCACCCCTCCACTTT. It is translated as CASSQEGRYNSPLHF.

The CDR3 DNA reads as TGTGCCAGCAGTCCCGGGACAGGGGTTCCCTCTAACTATGGCTACACCTTC. Its protein is CASSPGTGVPSNYGYTF. The gene calls are TRBV6-6 and TRBJ1-2; 10 bases match TRBD1. The junction had 9 bases not matched to a gene; V was cut back by 5 bases and J by 0 bases. Germline values: CDR1 MNHNY, CDR2 SVGAGI (reference sequence). CDR3 length equals 17 residues.

The J gene is TRBJ2-1, the V gene TRBV18; TRBD1 might be the D (5 bases). The germline V and J ends were trimmed by 2 bases and 3 bases, with 17 bases remaining between them. The CDR3 has 17 amino acids. The germline gives CDR1 KGHSH, CDR2 LQKENI. The CDR3 loop is CASSPVRAPLIYNEQFF. DNA for the CDR3: TGTGCCAGCTCACCAGTCAGGGCCCCATTGATCTACAATGAGCAGTTCTTC.

This clone was detected a few times. V usage is TRBV6-2 or TRBV6-3 and J usage is TRBJ1-2; D gene uncertain. V was clipped by 5 bases and J by 7 bases, with 11 bases between them. The CDR3 totals 12 residues. Germline loops: CDR1 MNHEY, CDR2 SVGEGT. In DNA form, the CDR3 reads TGTGCCAGCAGTGACACCTACGCTGGCTACACCTTC. Its translation: CASSDTYAGYTF.

This clone was recorded a few times. The V call is TRBV19, the J call TRBJ1-1; D not resolved. Germline V gives CDR1 LNHDA, CDR2 SQIVND (reference sequence). The CDR3 is 18 residues long. With 3 bases removed from V and 4 bases from J, the gap between germline ends came to 24 bases. The CDR3 DNA reads as TGTGCCAGTAGTATGTACCCGGCTCAACTCCACCGGGGCACTGAAGCTTTCTTT. Protein sequence: CASSMYPAQLHRGTEAFF.

This chain links TRBV5-8 with TRBJ2-2; weak D call: TRBD1 (7 bases). Germline V gene lookup returns CDR1 SGHTS and CDR2 YDEGEE. V lost 0 bases and J 5 bases, leaving 11 bases between the germline ends. CDR3 size: 15 residues. CDR3 loop: CASSLAPGGTGELFF. The DNA for the CDR3 is TGTGCCAGCAGCTTGGCTCCAGGGGGGACCGGGGAGCTGTTTTTT.

The V gene is TRBV7-3, the J gene TRBJ2-1, with 9 bases aligning to TRBD1. The ends lost 4 bases at V and 7 bases at J; junction bases unmatched: 8. The germline gives CDR1 SGHTA, CDR2 FQGTGA. CDR3 size: 15 residues. The CDR3 spells CASSSPGQGLNEQFF. In nucleotides, the CDR3 is TGTGCCAGCAGCTCCCCCGGACAGGGGTTGAATGAGCAGTTCTTC.

This chain joins TRBV6-6 and TRBJ1-1; 8 bases are a match to TRBD1. In germline, CDR1 is MNHNY, CDR2 SVGAGI (reference sequence). The V gene end was trimmed by 9 bases and the J gene end by 0 bases; junction bases not matched to a gene: 3. This CDR3 is 13 amino acids long. CDR3 DNA: TGTGCCAGTCGACAGGGGCTGAACACTGAAGCTTTCTTT. Protein: CASRQGLNTEAFF.

The count of this clone is one. The genes are TRBV6-6 and TRBJ1-1; tentatively, D is TRBD1 (5 bases). The CDR3 consists of 16 residues. V lost 7 bases and J 0 bases, leaving 18 bases between the germline ends. The V gene's germline CDR1 is MNHNY and CDR2 SVGAGI (reference sequence). CDR3 sequence: CASTDGYIGVNTEAFF. CDR3 sequence (DNA): TGTGCCAGCACTGACGGGTATATAGGGGTGAACACTGAAGCTTTCTTT.

The genes are TRBV5-1 and TRBJ2-5, with TRBD2 as a possible D gene (7 bases). The germline V and J ends were trimmed by 4 bases and 1 base, with 17 bases remaining between them. The CDR3 contains 16 residues. Germline V gene lookup returns CDR1 SGHRS and CDR2 YFSETQ. The CDR3 region has the DNA TGCGCCAGCAGCAGCCTGGCGGGGGCGAGCCAAGAGACCCAGTACTTC. Translation gives CASSSLAGASQETQYF.

The chain employs TRBV6-5 and TRBJ2-7; TRBD1 aligns across 8 bases. Per germline, CDR1 MNHEY and CDR2 SVGAGI. The CDR3 has 15 residues. J lost 3 bases, V lost 6 bases, and 10 bases had no gene match. Written as DNA, the CDR3 is TGTGCCAGCAGCCAGGGGGCAGGGGGGCTCTACGAGCAGTACTTC. Translated, it gives CASSQGAGGLYEQYF.

The rearrangement joins TRBV19 to TRBJ1-1, with 7 bases fitting TRBD1. V gave up 10 bases and J gave up 4 bases; unmatched junction bases: 12. The CDR3 has 14 amino acids. Germline V gene data show CDR1 as LNHDA and CDR2 as SQIVND (reference sequence). The CDR3 protein is CAKTTDRRATEAFF. The CDR3 nucleotides are TGTGCCAAGACGACGGACAGGCGGGCCACTGAAGCTTTCTTT.

The chain carries TRBV11-2 and TRBJ2-7; 8 bases agree with TRBD1. Germline CDR1 SGHAT, CDR2 FQNNGV. The CDR3 runs 17 residues. After removal of 0 bases from V and 0 bases from J, the junction contained 7 bases not matched to a gene. The CDR3 loop reads CASSLDRGQAISYEQYF. As DNA, the CDR3 is TGTGCCAGCAGCTTAGATCGGGGACAGGCCATCTCCTACGAGCAGTACTTC.

The V call is TRBV3-1 (or the pseudogene TRBV3-2), the J call TRBJ2-3, with 13 bases aligning to TRBD2. Germline V lookup: CDR1 LGHDT, CDR2 YNNKEL (reference sequence). This CDR3 has 15 amino acids. V shed 7 bases, J shed 4 bases, and the junction held 5 bases outside the gene matches. CDR3 coding DNA: TGTGCCAGCATCCGGACTAGCGGGGGATCAGATACGCAGTATTTT. This codes for CASIRTSGGSDTQYF.

The chain carries TRBV18 and TRBJ1-6; 10 bases align to TRBD1. V was pared by 6 bases and J by 9 bases, with 2 bases of the junction left unmatched. This CDR3 spans 13 amino acids. Germline V gene lookup returns CDR1 KGHSH and CDR2 LQKENI. The DNA for the CDR3 is TGTGCCAGCTCTCGGGACAGGGGTTCACCCCTCCACTTT. It codes for CASSRDRGSPLHF.

This chain links TRBV14 with TRBJ1-1, with D perhaps TRBD1 (5 bases). V was trimmed by 4 bases and J by 10 bases, leaving 19 bases between them. This CDR3 region has 14 residues. CDR1 and CDR2 (germline): SGHDN, FVKESK. CDR3 sequence: CASSLQRGKFGAFF. The CDR3 DNA follows: TGTGCCAGCAGCCTCCAGCGGGGGAAGTTCGGAGCTTTCTTT.

The chain couples TRBV2 to TRBJ1-1; no definite D call. The CDR3 sequence is 11 residues long. V lost 8 bases and J 1 base, leaving 5 bases between the germline ends. Germline CDR1 is SNHLY and CDR2 is FYNNEI. The CDR3 bases are TGTGCCAGCGTAGAGAACACTGAAGCTTTCTTT. This gives the protein CASVENTEAFF.

J is TRBJ2-6 and V is TRBV2, with 11 bases aligning to TRBD2. The CDR3 covers 18 residues. Unmatched junction bases numbered 9, after V lost 8 bases and J lost 0 bases. The germline V gene has CDR1 SNHLY and CDR2 FYNNEI. CDR3 sequence reads: CASLGLAGGLSGANVLTF. For the CDR3, the DNA is TGTGCCAGCCTGGGGTTAGCGGGGGGGCTCTCTGGGGCCAACGTCCTGACTTTC.

This clone came up once. The J gene is TRBJ1-4, the V gene TRBV2; D remains ambiguous. Germline CDR1 and CDR2: SNHLY and FYNNEI. CDR3 length equals 13 residues. V gave up 2 bases and J gave up 12 bases, with 13 bases separating them. The CDR3 DNA is TGTGCCAGCAGTGAACTGAGGATCGAAGAACTGTTTTTT. Translation gives CASSELRIEELFF.

This chain uses TRBV19 with TRBJ1-5; 7 bases align to TRBD1. The CDR3 is made up of 15 amino acids. V lost 6 bases to trimming and J lost 0 bases; unmatched junction nucleotides: 5. Germline V gene lookup returns CDR1 LNHDA and CDR2 SQIVND (reference sequence). CDR3 residues: CASRPGQNSNQPQHF. As DNA, the CDR3 is TGTGCCAGTAGACCGGGACAGAATAGCAATCAGCCCCAGCATTTT.

This rearrangement joins TRBV19 to TRBJ2-1; 9 positions agree with TRBD1. Germline CDR1 LNHDA, CDR2 SQIVND (reference sequence). With V trimmed by 5 bases and J by 9 bases, 2 bases remained unmatched. The CDR3 has 12 amino acids. The CDR3 region has the DNA TGTGCCAGTAGTTACAGGGGGCTTGAGCAGTTCTTC. Protein sequence: CASSYRGLEQFF.

The DNA of the CDR3 is TGCGCCAGCAGCTTGGGGGGGCCCGTTCAAGAGACCCAGTACTTC. Its protein is CASSLGGPVQETQYF. V usage is TRBV5-1 and J usage is TRBJ2-5, with D maybe TRBD1 (6 bases). From germline, CDR1 is SGHRS and CDR2 YFSETQ. Trimming left V 0 bases short and J 2 bases short, with 11 bases between. CDR3 length: 15 residues.